This T cell receptor (beta chain) was captured by sequencing in a study of neurological immune-mediated disorders. Study conclusions and caveats: The multiple sclerosis repertoire cluster had no clinical or MRI correlate.

This clonotype was counted only a few times. What it recognizes is unknown. Sequence at one end of the junction differs from germline and may be a read error. TCRdb ran MiXCR on the 5' RACE reads and lists one entry per CDR3 protein. The top ten clones hold 7.5% to 8.5% of a sample with some 38,000 distinct CDR3 sequences, about 3.3% of them seen once. Germline V CDR1 and CDR2: KGHSH, LQKENI. The CDR3 length is 15 residues. Noted time point: longitudinal time-point 1 (baseline). The chain links TRBV18 to TRBJ1-6; D may be TRBD1 (5 bases). The sequenced sample was PBMCs. The TCR originated in a woman aged 60-75 years with multiple sclerosis. In DNA form, the CDR3 reads TGTGCCACCGCGGAGGTTGCGGGGCTAAATTCAACCCTCAACTTT. This encodes CATAEVAGLNSTLNF.